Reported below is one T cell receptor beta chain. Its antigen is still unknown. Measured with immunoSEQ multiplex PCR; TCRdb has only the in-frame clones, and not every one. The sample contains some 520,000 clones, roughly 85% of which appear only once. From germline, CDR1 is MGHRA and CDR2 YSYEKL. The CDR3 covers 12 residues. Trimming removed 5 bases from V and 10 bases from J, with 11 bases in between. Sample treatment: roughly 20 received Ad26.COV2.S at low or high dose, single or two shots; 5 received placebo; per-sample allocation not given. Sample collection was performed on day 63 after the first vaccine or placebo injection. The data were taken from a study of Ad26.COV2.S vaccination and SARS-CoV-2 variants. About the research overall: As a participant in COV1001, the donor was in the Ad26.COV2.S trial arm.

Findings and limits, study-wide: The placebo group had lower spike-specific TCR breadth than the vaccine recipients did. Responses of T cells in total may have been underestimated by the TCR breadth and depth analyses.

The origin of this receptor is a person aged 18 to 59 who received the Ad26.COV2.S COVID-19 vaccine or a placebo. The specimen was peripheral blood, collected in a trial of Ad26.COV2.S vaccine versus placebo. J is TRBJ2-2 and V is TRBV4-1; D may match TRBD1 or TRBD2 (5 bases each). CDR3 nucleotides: TGCGCCAGCAGCTTGGCCGGGGCGGAGCTGTTTTTT. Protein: CASSLAGAELFF.